This TCR beta chain was identified during a study of blood T cell repertoires in COVID-19. Study background: From T cells, B-cell-depleted T cells, or PBMCs came the material, which was cDNA or gDNA.

The V gene lost 3 bases and the J gene lost 3 bases, with 7 bases spanning the gap. Per germline, CDR1 SGDLS and CDR2 YYNGEE. The CDR3 totals 13 residues. Donors were grouped by their self-reported clinical history. Some clones are missing from TCRdb's copy, which holds only in-frame ones; the method was immunoSEQ multiplex PCR. Of around 300,000 clones in the sample, 70% to 90% were seen once. The genes are TRBV9 and TRBJ1-3; a weak D match, TRBD1 (6 bases). This receptor was identified in a woman aged 30 to 39 who had recovered from COVID-19. Source material: PBMCs or T cells enriched from blood (not recorded which). DNA of the CDR3: TGTGCCAGCAGCGAGACAGGTGGAAACACCATATATTTT. Translation: CASSETGGNTIYF.